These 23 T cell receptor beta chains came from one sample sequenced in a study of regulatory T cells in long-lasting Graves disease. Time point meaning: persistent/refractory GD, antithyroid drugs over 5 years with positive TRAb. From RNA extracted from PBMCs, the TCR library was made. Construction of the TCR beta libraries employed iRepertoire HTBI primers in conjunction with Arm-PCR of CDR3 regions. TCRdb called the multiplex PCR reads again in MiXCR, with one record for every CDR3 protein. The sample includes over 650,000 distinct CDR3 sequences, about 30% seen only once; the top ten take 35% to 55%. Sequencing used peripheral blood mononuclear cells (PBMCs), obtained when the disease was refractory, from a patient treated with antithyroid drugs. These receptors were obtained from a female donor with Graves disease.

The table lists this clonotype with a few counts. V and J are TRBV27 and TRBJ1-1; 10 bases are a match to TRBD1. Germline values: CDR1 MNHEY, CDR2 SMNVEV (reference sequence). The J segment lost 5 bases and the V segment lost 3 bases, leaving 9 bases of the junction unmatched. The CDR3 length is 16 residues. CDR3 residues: CASSLRQGARGTEAFF. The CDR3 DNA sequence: TGTGCCAGCAGTTTGAGACAGGGGGCGCGGGGGACTGAAGCTTTCTTT.

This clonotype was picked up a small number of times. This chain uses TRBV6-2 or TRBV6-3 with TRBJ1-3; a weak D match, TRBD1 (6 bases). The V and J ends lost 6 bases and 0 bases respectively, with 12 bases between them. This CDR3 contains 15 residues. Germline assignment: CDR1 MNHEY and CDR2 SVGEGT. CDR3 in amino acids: CASRYGTLSGNTIYF. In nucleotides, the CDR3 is TGTGCCAGCAGATACGGGACACTCTCTGGAAACACCATATATTTT.

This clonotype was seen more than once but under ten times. CDR3 loop: CASRRPLGSGELFF. In nucleotides, the CDR3 is TGTGCCAGCAGAAGACCCTTAGGTAGCGGGGAGCTGTTTTTT. The chain recombines TRBV12-3 or TRBV12-4 with TRBJ2-2, with no clear D. This CDR3 spans 14 amino acids. V was cut by 6 bases and J by 7 bases, with 15 bases left in between.

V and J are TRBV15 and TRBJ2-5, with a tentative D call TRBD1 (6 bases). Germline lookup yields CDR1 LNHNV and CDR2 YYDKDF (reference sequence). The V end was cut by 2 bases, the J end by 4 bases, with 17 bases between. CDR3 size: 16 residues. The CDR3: CATSRPTGRLGETQYF. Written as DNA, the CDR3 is TGTGCCACCAGCAGACCCACAGGGAGATTGGGAGAGACCCAGTACTTC.

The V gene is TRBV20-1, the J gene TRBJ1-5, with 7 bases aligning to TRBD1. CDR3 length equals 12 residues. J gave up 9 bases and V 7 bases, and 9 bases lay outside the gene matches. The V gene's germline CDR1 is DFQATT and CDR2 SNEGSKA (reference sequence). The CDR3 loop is CSGVQGLLPQHF. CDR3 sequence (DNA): TGCAGTGGCGTACAGGGGTTATTGCCCCAGCATTTT.

The CDR3 DNA reads as TGTGCCAGCAGCTTAGGAGACAGGTCTTACACCTTC. This gives the protein CASSLGDRSYTF. The chain carries TRBV11-2 and TRBJ1-2, with D perhaps matching TRBD1 (6 bases). The CDR3 length is 12 residues. From germline, CDR1 is SGHAT and CDR2 FQNNGV. Trimming took 1 base from V and 11 from J, leaving 11 bases between them.

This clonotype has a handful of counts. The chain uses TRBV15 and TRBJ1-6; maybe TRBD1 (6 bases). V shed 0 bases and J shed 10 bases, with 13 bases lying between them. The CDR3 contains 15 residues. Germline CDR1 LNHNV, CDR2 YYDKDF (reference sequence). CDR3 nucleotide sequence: TGTGCCACCAGCAGAGAGAGACAGGCGGACTCACCCCTCCACTTT. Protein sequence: CATSRERQADSPLHF.

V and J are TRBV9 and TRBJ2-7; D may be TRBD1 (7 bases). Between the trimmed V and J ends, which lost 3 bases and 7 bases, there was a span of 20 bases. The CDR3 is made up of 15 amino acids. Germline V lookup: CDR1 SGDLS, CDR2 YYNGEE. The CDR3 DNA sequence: TGTGCCAGCAGCGAGGGGGGACAGTCAAGAAGGGAGCAGTACTTC. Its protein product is CASSEGGQSRREQYF.

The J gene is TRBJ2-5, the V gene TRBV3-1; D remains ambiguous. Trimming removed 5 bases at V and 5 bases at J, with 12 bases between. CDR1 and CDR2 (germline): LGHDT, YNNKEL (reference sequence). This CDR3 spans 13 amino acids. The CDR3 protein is CASSVRTSETQYF. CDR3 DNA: TGTGCCAGCAGCGTTAGAACGTCCGAGACCCAGTACTTC.

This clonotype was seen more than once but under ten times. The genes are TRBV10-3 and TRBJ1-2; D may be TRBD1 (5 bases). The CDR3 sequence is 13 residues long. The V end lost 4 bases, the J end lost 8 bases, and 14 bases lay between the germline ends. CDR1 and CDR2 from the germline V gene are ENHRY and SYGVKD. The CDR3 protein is CAISAPGAQGYTF. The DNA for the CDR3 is TGTGCCATCAGTGCCCCCGGGGCACAAGGCTACACCTTC.

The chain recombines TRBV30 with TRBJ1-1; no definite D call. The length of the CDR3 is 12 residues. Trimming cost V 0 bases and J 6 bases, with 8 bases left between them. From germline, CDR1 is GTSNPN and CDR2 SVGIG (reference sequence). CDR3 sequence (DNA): TGTGCCTGGAGTGTACGGCAGGCTGAAGCTTTCTTT. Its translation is CAWSVRQAEAFF. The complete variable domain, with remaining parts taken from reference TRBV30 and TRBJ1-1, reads SQTIHQWPATLVQPVGSPLSLECTVEGTSNPNLYWYRQAAGRGLQLLFYSVGIGQISSEVPQNLSASRPQDRQFILSSKKLLLSDSGFYLCAWSVRQAEAFFGQGTRLTVV.

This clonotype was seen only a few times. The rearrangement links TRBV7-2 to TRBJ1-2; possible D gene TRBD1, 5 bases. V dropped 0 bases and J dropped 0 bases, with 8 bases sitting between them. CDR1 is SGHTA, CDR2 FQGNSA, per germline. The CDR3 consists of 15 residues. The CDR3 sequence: CASSLAGGTNYGYTF. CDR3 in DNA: TGTGCCAGCAGCTTAGCTGGGGGGACTAACTATGGCTACACCTTC.

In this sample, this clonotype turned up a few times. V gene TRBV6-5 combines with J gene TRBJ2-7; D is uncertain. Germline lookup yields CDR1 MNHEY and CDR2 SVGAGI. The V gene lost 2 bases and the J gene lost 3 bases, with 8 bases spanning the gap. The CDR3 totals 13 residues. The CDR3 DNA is TGTGCCAGCAGTTACCTGCGGTTCTACGAGCAGTACTTC. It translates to CASSYLRFYEQYF.

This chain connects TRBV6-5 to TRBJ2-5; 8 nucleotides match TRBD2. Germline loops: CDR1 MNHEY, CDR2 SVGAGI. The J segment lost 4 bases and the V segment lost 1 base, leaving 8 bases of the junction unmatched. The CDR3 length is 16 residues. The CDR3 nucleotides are TGTGCCAGCAGTTACTTTTCGGGAGGGCCGGGAGAGACCCAGTACTTC. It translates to CASSYFSGGPGETQYF.

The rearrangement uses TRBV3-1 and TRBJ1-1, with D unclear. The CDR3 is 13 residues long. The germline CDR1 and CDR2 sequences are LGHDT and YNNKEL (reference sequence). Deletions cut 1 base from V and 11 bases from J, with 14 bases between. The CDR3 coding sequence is TGTGCCAGCAGCCAAGGGGTGGGGTCGGCGGCTTTCTTT. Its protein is CASSQGVGSAAFF.

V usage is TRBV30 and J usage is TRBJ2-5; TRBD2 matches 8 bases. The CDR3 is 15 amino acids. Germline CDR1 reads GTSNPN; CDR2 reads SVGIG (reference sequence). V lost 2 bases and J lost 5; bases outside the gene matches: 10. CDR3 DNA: TGTGCCTGGAGTACGACGGGAGGGAGCGGGGAGACCCAGTACTTC. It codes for CAWSTTGGSGETQYF.

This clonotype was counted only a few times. The CDR3 protein is CASLARDRGLAGAGELFF. As DNA, the CDR3 is TGTGCCAGCCTCGCAAGGGACAGGGGACTAGCGGGAGCTGGGGAGCTGTTTTTT. The chain employs TRBV6-2 or TRBV6-3 and TRBJ2-2, with 14 bases identical to TRBD2. Trimming removed 8 bases from V and 8 bases from J; junction bases left unmatched: 16. The CDR3 sequence is 18 residues long. The germline V gene has CDR1 MNHEY and CDR2 SVGEGT.

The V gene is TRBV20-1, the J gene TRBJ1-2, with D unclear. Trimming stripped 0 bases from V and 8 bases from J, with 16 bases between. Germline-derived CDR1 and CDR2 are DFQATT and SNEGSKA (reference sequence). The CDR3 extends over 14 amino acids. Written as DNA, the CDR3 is TGCAGTGCTAGAGATAACCGGGCTTGGTCCGGCTACACCTTC. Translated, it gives CSARDNRAWSGYTF.

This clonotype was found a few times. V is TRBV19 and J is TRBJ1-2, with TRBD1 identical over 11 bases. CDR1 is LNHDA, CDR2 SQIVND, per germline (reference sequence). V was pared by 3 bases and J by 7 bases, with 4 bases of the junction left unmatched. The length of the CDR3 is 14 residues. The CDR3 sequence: CASSIGQGAFGYTF. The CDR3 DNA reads TGTGCCAGTAGTATCGGACAGGGGGCCTTTGGCTACACCTTC.

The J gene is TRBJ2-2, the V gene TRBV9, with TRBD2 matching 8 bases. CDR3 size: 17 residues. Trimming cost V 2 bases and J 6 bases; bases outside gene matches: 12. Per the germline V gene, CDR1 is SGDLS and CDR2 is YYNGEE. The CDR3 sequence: CASSVGNTGLVAGELFF. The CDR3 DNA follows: TGTGCCAGCAGCGTCGGCAATACGGGACTAGTCGCCGGGGAGCTGTTTTTT.

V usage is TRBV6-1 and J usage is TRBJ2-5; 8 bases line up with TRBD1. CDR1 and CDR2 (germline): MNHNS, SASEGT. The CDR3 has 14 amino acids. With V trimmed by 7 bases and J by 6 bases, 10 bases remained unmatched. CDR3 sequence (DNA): TGTGCCAGCATTAAGGGACAGGATTCCAAGACCCAGTACTTC. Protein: CASIKGQDSKTQYF.

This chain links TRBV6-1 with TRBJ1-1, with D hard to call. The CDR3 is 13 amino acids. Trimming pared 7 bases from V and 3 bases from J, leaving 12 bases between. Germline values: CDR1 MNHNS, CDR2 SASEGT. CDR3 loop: CASTEEWDTEAFF. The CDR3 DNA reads TGTGCCAGCACCGAGGAGTGGGACACTGAAGCTTTCTTT.

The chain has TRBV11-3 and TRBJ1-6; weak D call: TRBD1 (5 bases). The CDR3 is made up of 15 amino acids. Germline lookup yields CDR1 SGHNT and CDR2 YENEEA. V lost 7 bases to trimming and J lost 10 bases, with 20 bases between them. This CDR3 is CASTTPGGAGSPLHF. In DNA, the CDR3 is TGTGCCAGCACCACCCCGGGGGGAGCCGGATCACCCCTCCACTTT.